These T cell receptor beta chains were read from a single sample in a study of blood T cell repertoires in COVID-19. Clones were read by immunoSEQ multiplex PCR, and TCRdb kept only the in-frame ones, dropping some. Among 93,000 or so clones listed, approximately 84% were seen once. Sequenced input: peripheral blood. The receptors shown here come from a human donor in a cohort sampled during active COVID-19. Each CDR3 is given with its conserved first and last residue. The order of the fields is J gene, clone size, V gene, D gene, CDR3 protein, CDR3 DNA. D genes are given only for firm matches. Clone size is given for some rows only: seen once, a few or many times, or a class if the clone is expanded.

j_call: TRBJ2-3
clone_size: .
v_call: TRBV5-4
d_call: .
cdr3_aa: CASSLVGGGTDTQYF
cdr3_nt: TGTGCCAGCAGCTTGGTGGGAGGAGGTACAGATACGCAGTATTTT

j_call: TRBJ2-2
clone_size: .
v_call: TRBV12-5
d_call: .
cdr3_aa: CASGLRGINTGELFF
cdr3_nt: TGTGCTAGTGGTTTGCGGGGGATTAACACCGGGGAGCTGTTTTTT

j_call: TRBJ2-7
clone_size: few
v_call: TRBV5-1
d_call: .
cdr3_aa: CASSSGTLSYEQYF
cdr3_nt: TGCGCCAGCAGCTCCGGGACTTTATCCTACGAGCAGTACTTC

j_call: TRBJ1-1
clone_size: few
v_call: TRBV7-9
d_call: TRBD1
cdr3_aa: CASSRDRLNTEAFF
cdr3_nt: TGTGCCAGCAGCCGGGACAGGCTTAACACTGAAGCTTTCTTT

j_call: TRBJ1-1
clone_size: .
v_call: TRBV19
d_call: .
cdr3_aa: CASSIQHMNTEAFF
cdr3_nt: TGTGCCAGTAGTATCCAACATATGAACACTGAAGCTTTCTTT

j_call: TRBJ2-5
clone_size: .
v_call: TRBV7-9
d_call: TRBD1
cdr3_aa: CASSPIGRTGPETQYF
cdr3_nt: TGTGCCAGCAGCCCCATAGGCAGGACAGGGCCGGAGACCCAGTACTTC

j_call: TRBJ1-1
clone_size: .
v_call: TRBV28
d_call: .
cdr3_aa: CASSPRTEAFF
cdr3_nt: TGTGCCAGCAGCCCCCGCACTGAAGCTTTCTTT

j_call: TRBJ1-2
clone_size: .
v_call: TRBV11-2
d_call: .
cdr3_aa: CASSLAGAYGYTF
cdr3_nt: TGTGCCAGCAGCTTGGCGGGGGCCTATGGCTACACCTTC

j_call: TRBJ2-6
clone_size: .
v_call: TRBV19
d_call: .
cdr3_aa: CASSRWAKGANVLTF
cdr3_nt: TGTGCCAGTAGTAGGTGGGCCAAGGGGGCCAACGTCCTGACTTTC

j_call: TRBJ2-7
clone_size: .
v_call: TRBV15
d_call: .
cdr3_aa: CATSRGLREEQYF
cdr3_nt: TGTGCCACCAGCAGAGGCTTGCGGGAAGAGCAGTACTTC

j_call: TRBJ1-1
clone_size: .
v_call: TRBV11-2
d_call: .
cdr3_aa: CASSTRGNTEAFF
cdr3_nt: TGTGCCAGCAGCACCAGGGGTAACACTGAAGCTTTCTTT

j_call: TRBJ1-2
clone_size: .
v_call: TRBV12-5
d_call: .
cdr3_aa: CASGLVGRAFYGYTF
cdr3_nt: TGTGCTAGTGGTTTGGTAGGCAGGGCGTTTTATGGCTACACCTTC

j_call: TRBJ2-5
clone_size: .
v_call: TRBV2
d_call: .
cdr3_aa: CASRDFQETQYF
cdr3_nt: TGTGCCAGCAGGGACTTCCAAGAGACCCAGTACTTC

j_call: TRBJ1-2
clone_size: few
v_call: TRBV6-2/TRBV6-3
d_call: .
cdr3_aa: CASSTTPRGGYTF
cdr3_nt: TGTGCCAGCAGTACAACGCCCCGCGGAGGCTACACCTTC

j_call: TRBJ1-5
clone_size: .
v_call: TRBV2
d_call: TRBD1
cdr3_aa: CASSPDRGEWPQHF
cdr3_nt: TGTGCCAGCAGTCCCGACAGGGGTGAATGGCCCCAGCATTTT

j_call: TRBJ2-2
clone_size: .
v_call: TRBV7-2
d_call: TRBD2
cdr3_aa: CASSYTSGVSTGELFF
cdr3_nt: TGTGCCAGCAGCTACACTAGCGGGGTTAGCACCGGGGAGCTGTTTTTT

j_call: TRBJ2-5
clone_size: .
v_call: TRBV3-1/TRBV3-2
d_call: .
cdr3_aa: CASSQDPTVRETQYF
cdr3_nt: TGTGCCAGCAGCCAAGATCCCACGGTCCGGGAGACCCAGTACTTC

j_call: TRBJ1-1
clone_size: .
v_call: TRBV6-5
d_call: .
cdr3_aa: CASSVSRNTEAFF
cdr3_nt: TGTGCCAGCAGCGTTTCGCGGAACACTGAAGCTTTCTTT

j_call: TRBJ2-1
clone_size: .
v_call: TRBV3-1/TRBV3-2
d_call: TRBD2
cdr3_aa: CASSLKGGLALKNEQFF
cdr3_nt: TGTGCCAGCAGCCTTAAGGGGGGACTAGCCCTTAAGAATGAGCAGTTCTTC

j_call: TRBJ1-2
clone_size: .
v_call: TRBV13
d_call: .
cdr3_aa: CASSLEGGHTF
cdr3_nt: TGTGCCAGCAGCTTAGAAGGGGGACACACCTTC

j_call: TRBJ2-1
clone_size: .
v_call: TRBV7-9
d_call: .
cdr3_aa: CASSSYRVSSYNEQFF
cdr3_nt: TGTGCCAGCAGCTCATACAGGGTCAGCTCCTACAATGAGCAGTTCTTC

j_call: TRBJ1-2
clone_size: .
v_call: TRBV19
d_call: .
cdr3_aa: CASRNRAGYTF
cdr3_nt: TGTGCCAGTCGGAACAGGGCCGGCTACACCTTC

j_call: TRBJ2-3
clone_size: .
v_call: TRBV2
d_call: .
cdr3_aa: CASRENTDTQYF
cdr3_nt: TGTGCCAGCCGGGAGAACACAGATACGCAGTATTTT

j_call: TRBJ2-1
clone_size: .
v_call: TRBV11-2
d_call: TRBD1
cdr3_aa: CASSYRDRGLYHEQFF
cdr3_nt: TGTGCCAGCAGCTACCGGGACAGGGGGCTATATCATGAGCAGTTCTTC

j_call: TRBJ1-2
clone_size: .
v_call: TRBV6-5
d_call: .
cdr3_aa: CASSYSASLRYYGYTF
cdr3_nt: TGTGCCAGCAGTTACTCAGCGAGCCTTCGGTACTATGGCTACACCTTC

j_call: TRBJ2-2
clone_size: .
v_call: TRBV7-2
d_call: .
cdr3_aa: CASSLRGALITGELFF
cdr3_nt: TGTGCCAGCAGCCTCCGGGGGGCGCTCATCACCGGGGAGCTGTTTTTT

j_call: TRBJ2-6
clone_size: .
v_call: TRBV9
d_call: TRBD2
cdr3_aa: CASSVAGGSGANVLTF
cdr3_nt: TGTGCCAGCAGCGTAGCGGGGGGGTCTGGGGCCAACGTCCTGACTTTC

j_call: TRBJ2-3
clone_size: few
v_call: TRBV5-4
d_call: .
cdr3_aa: CASSLANTDTQYF
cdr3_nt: TGTGCCAGCAGCTTAGCCAACACAGATACGCAGTATTTT

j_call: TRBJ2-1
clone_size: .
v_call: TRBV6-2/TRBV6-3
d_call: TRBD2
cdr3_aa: CASSYERGSYNEQFF
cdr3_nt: TGTGCCAGCAGTTACGAGCGGGGTTCCTACAATGAGCAGTTCTTC

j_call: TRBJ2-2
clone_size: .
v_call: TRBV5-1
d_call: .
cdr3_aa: CASSRDTGELFF
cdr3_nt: TGCGCCAGCAGCCGCGACACCGGGGAGCTGTTTTTT

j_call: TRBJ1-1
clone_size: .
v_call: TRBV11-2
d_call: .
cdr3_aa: CASSPRTVDTEAFF
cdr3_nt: TGTGCCAGCAGCCCCCGGACAGTCGATACTGAAGCTTTCTTT

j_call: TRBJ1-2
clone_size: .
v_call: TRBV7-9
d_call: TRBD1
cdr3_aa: CASSLTGLHGYTF
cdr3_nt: TGTGCCAGCAGCCTGACAGGGTTACATGGCTACACCTTC

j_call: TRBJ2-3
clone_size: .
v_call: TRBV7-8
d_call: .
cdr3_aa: CASSLGNRGDTQYF
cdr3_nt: TGTGCCAGCAGCTTAGGCAATCGAGGGGATACGCAGTATTTT

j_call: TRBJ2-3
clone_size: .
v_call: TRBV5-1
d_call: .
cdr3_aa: CASSLRDTSRDTQYF
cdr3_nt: TGCGCCAGCAGCCTACGGGACACCTCACGAGATACGCAGTATTTT

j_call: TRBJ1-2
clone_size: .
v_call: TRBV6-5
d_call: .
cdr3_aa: CASSYSRQIYGYTF
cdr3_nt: TGTGCCAGCAGTTACTCGAGACAAATCTATGGCTACACCTTC

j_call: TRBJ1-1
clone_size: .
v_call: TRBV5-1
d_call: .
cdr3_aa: CASSLDKRGNTEAFF
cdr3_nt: TGCGCCAGCAGCTTGGACAAACGGGGAAACACTGAAGCTTTCTTT

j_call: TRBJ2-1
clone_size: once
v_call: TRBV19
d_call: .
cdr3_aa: CASSIGESSYNEQFF
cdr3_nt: TGTGCCAGTAGTATAGGGGAGAGCTCCTACAATGAGCAGTTCTTC

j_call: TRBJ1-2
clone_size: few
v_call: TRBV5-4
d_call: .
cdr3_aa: CASSPTDRTGYTF
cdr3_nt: TGTGCCAGCAGCCCAACGGACAGAACTGGCTACACCTTC

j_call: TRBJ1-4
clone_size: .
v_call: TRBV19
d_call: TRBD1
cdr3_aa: CASSLPGQGSELFF
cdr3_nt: TGTGCCAGTAGTCTTCCGGGACAGGGGTCCGAACTGTTTTTT

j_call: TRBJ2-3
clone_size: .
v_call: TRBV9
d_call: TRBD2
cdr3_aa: CASSPRGSGGVGTDTQYF
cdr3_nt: TGTGCCAGCAGCCCCCGGGGTAGCGGGGGGGTAGGGACAGATACGCAGTATTTT

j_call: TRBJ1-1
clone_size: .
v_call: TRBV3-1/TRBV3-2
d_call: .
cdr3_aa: CASSHGQMNTEAFF
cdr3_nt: TGTGCCAGCAGCCACGGACAGATGAACACTGAAGCTTTCTTT

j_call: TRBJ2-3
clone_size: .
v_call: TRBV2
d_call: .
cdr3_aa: CASIGVARDTQYF
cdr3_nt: TGTGCCAGCATTGGAGTAGCAAGAGATACGCAGTATTTT

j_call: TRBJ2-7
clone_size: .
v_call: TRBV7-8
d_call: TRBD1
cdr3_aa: CASSSFGTGRDEQYF
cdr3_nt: TGTGCCAGCAGCTCTTTCGGGACAGGGAGGGACGAGCAGTACTTC

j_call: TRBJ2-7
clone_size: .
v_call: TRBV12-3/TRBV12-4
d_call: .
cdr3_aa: CASSLRDKQYF
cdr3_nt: TGTGCCAGCAGTCTCCGGGACAAGCAGTACTTC

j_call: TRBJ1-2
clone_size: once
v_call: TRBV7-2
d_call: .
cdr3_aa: CASSLAGNSGGYTF
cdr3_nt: TGTGCCAGCAGCTTAGCGGGGAACTCAGGGGGCTACACCTTC